The 30 T cell receptor beta chains below come from one sample, sequenced in a study of cytomegalovirus exposure and HLA in healthy donors. With 60 Vbeta and 13 Jbeta primers, the PCR was carried out. The method was immunoSEQ multiplex PCR; TCRdb's version includes in-frame clones alone and lacks a portion of them. The data contain about 73,000 clones, 60% to 75% of them singletons. The sequencing input was PBMCs. The receptor set was obtained from a man between 70 and 80 years old in good health and CMV-seronegative.

This sequence joins TRBV10-3 and TRBJ1-5; possible D gene TRBD1, 5 bases. CDR3 size: 14 residues. Germline V gene sequence: CDR1 ENHRY, CDR2 SYGVKD. Between the trimmed V and J ends, which lost 2 bases and 5 bases, there was a span of 10 bases. CDR3 region: CAISEAGGDQPQHF. The CDR3 DNA follows: TGTGCCATCAGTGAGGCAGGAGGGGATCAGCCCCAGCATTTT.

V gene TRBV9 combines with J gene TRBJ2-3, with 7 bases matching TRBD2. The CDR3 runs 15 residues. Germline V gene lookup returns CDR1 SGDLS and CDR2 YYNGEE. Losses at the gene ends were 4 bases for V and 2 bases for J; bases not matched to a gene: 7. The CDR3 region is CASSPTSPDTDTQYF. CDR3 nucleotide sequence: TGTGCCAGCAGCCCGACTAGCCCAGACACAGATACGCAGTATTTT.

This chain joins TRBV5-1 and TRBJ2-3; the match to TRBD1 covers 11 bases. Looked up from germline, CDR1 is SGHRS and CDR2 is YFSETQ. This CDR3 contains 17 residues. The ends lost 0 bases at V and 4 bases at J; junction bases unmatched: 7. CDR3 bases: TGCGCCAGCAGCTTGGACGGACAGGGGGCGGTGGCAGATACGCAGTATTTT. It specifies CASSLDGQGAVADTQYF.

The genes are TRBV7-2 and TRBJ2-1; D is unresolved. CDR3 length: 12 amino acids. In germline, CDR1 is SGHTA, CDR2 FQGNSA. Trimming stripped 7 bases from V and 5 bases from J, with 9 bases between. Here the CDR3 reads CASTFNHNEQFF. The DNA of the CDR3 is TGTGCCAGCACCTTCAATCACAATGAGCAGTTCTTC.

The chain uses TRBV11-2 and TRBJ2-7; the D gene is possibly TRBD1 (6 bases). With 5 bases removed from V and 6 bases from J, the gap between germline ends came to 11 bases. CDR1 is SGHAT and CDR2 is FQNNGV in the germline V gene. This CDR3 has 12 residues. The CDR3 coding sequence is TGTGCCAGCAGCCCGGACAGCCCCGAGCAGTACTTC. It specifies CASSPDSPEQYF.

Regarding this clone: An end of the junction does not agree with germline; a read error may underlie this. The V gene is TRBV6-1, the J gene TRBJ1-1; 7 nucleotides line up with TRBD1. The CDR3 totals 14 residues. The germline V gene has CDR1 MNHNS and CDR2 SASEGT. CDR3 nucleotide sequence: TGTGCCAGCAGAACAGGGGTTACGAACGCTGAAGCTTTCTTT. As protein: CASRTGVTNAEAFF.

The chain employs TRBV4-1 and TRBJ1-3, with a tentative D call TRBD1 (6 bases). Per the germline V gene, CDR1 is MGHRA and CDR2 is YSYEKL. The CDR3 is made up of 19 amino acids. Trimming removed 1 base from V and 0 bases from J, with 19 bases in between. The CDR3 sequence is CASSQGPAAGANSGNTIYF. The CDR3 DNA reads as TGCGCCAGCAGCCAAGGGCCAGCGGCAGGGGCCAACTCTGGAAACACCATATATTTT.

This clone came up a few times. This rearrangement joins TRBV5-1 to TRBJ2-3; TRBD2 matches at 7 bases. CDR1 is SGHRS, CDR2 YFSETQ, per germline. The CDR3 is 14 amino acids. V lost 2 bases, J lost 0 bases, and 0 bases stayed unmatched. The CDR3 region is CASSFSGSTDTQYF. CDR3 in DNA: TGCGCCAGCAGCTTTAGCGGGAGCACAGATACGCAGTATTTT.

The CDR3, as DNA: TGCGCCAGCAGCCCACGACCGACAGGGAACACTGAAGCTTTCTTT. Its translation: CASSPRPTGNTEAFF. The rearrangement uses TRBV5-1 and TRBJ1-1; maybe TRBD1 (6 bases). The CDR3 consists of 15 residues. V was pared by 4 bases and J by 1 base, with 14 bases between. Germline V gene lookup returns CDR1 SGHRS and CDR2 YFSETQ.

This chain links TRBV4-3 with TRBJ2-2; D is ambiguous. Looked up from germline, CDR1 is LGHNA and CDR2 is YSLEER. CDR3 length: 17 residues. V lost 0 bases and J 0 bases, leaving 11 bases between the germline ends. In DNA form, the CDR3 reads TGCGCCAGCAGCCAAGATCCGGTCCGCACGAACACCGGGGAGCTGTTTTTT. Protein: CASSQDPVRTNTGELFF.

The rearrangement uses TRBV27 and TRBJ1-2; tentative D call: TRBD1 (5 bases). The CDR3 totals 15 residues. Germline V gives CDR1 MNHEY, CDR2 SMNVEV (reference sequence). Between the trimmed V and J ends, which lost 5 bases and 2 bases, there was a span of 15 bases. DNA of the CDR3: TGTGCCAGCAGTCCTCGGGGGGGGACGAACTATGGCTACACCTTC. Translation gives CASSPRGGTNYGYTF.

Details on this clone: The junction and the germline gene differ at one end; a read error may be behind it. The CDR3 loop reads CASSLAGGQETQYF. The CDR3 nucleotides read TGTGCTAGCAGCTTAGCGGGAGGGCAAGAGACCCAGTACTTC. The chain is built from TRBV7-7 and TRBJ2-5; TRBD2 matches 11 bases. The CDR3 has 14 amino acids. Germline CDR1 SSHAT, CDR2 FNYEAQ (reference sequence).

This chain uses TRBV5-5 with TRBJ1-4; 8 bases map to TRBD1. From germline, CDR1 is SGHKS and CDR2 YYEKEE (reference sequence). The CDR3 is 18 amino acids. V shed 4 bases and J 3 bases; nucleotides not matched to a gene: 14. Here the CDR3 DNA reads TGTGCCAGCAGCCCTAGGACAGGGCTTTTGTCGGCTAATGAAAAACTGTTTTTT. Translated, it gives CASSPRTGLLSANEKLFF.

The chain uses TRBV11-2 and TRBJ2-4, with 13 positions matching TRBD2. CDR3 length: 18 residues. Germline CDR1 is SGHAT and CDR2 is FQNNGV. V shed 0 bases, J shed 3 bases, and the junction held 5 bases outside the gene matches. This chain's CDR3 is CASSLDERLAGGKNIQYF. CDR3 in DNA: TGTGCCAGCAGCTTAGACGAACGACTAGCGGGGGGCAAAAACATTCAGTACTTC.

The chain is built from TRBV5-4 and TRBJ1-2; 8 positions match TRBD1. The CDR3 consists of 15 residues. The junction had 11 bases not matched to a gene; V was cut back by 2 bases and J by 8 bases. CDR1 is SGHNT, CDR2 YYREEE, per germline (reference sequence). The CDR3 spells CASSFNRGQEKGYTF. CDR3 nucleotide sequence: TGTGCCAGCAGCTTCAACAGGGGACAGGAGAAAGGCTACACCTTC.

This clone was counted only a few times. The chain carries TRBV7-2 and TRBJ1-3; D remains unclear. CDR3 length equals 16 residues. Trimming removed 4 bases at V and 1 base at J, with 14 bases between. Germline V gene sequence: CDR1 SGHTA, CDR2 FQGNSA. The CDR3 sequence: CASSYQGRSSGNTIYF. In DNA form, the CDR3 reads TGTGCCAGCAGCTACCAAGGCAGGTCATCTGGAAACACCATATATTTT.

J is TRBJ2-5 and V is TRBV6-1, with a weak D call TRBD1 (5 bases). With the DNA end fitting TRBJ2-7 better, the J assignment may be wrong. This CDR3 region has 15 residues. Looked up from germline, CDR1 is MNHNS and CDR2 is SASEGT. Written as DNA, the CDR3 is TGTGCCAGCAGTGAAGGGAGACAGTTACAATACGAGCAGTACTTC. It specifies CASSEGRQLQYEQYF.

This clone appeared a single time. The chain carries TRBV9 and TRBJ2-1, with TRBD2 identical over 12 bases. Trimming removed 3 bases from V and 0 bases from J; junction bases left unmatched: 7. CDR3 length: 18 amino acids. From germline, CDR1 is SGDLS and CDR2 YYNGEE. Here the CDR3 DNA reads TGTGCCAGCAGCGCCCGACTAGCGGGAGCGCCCTCCTACAATGAGCAGTTCTTC. Protein product: CASSARLAGAPSYNEQFF.

The gene calls are TRBV5-4 and TRBJ2-3; 16 nucleotides agree with TRBD2. CDR1 and CDR2 (germline): SGHNT, YYREEE (reference sequence). There are 17 residues in the CDR3. Trimming at V came to 3 bases and at J to 3 bases, leaving 4 bases not matched to a gene. CDR3 amino acids: CASSSGLAGGVTDTQYF. In nucleotides, the CDR3 is TGTGCCAGCAGCTCGGGACTAGCGGGGGGGGTGACAGATACGCAGTATTTT.

The rearrangement links TRBV19 to TRBJ1-1; the match to TRBD1 covers 8 bases. In germline, CDR1 is LNHDA, CDR2 SQIVND (reference sequence). V shed 3 bases and J 0 bases; nucleotides not matched to a gene: 3. The CDR3 covers 15 residues. CDR3 sequence: CASSIQGAVNTEAFF. Here the CDR3 DNA reads TGTGCCAGTAGTATTCAGGGGGCAGTGAACACTGAAGCTTTCTTT.

The chain uses TRBV10-3 and TRBJ2-1, with TRBD2 identical over 12 bases. V gave up 7 bases and J gave up 7 bases; unmatched junction bases: 11. The CDR3 spans 16 residues. Germline V gene sequence: CDR1 ENHRY, CDR2 SYGVKD. In nucleotides, the CDR3 is TGTGCCATCAATACGATTCCGGGACTAGCGGGTAATGAGCAGTTCTTC. Its protein product is CAINTIPGLAGNEQFF.

This clone appeared a single time. This rearrangement joins TRBV27 to TRBJ1-5, with D possibly TRBD1 on 6 matching bases. Germline V gives CDR1 MNHEY, CDR2 SMNVEV (reference sequence). The CDR3 spans 15 residues. V lost 4 bases to trimming and J lost 3 bases, with 13 bases between them. CDR3 DNA sequence: TGTGCCAGCAGTTCCCTCGGACAGCTCAATCAGCCCCAGCATTTT. Amino acids: CASSSLGQLNQPQHF.

The chain recombines TRBV5-1 with TRBJ1-1, with D perhaps matching TRBD1 (5 bases). The germline V and J ends were trimmed by 1 base and 7 bases, with 14 bases remaining between them. CDR1 SGHRS and CDR2 YFSETQ come from the germline V gene. This CDR3 is built from 14 residues. The CDR3: CASSLQGQSGEAFF. The CDR3 DNA follows: TGCGCCAGCAGCTTGCAGGGCCAGAGTGGTGAAGCTTTCTTT.

This clone has only a few counts. The rearrangement links TRBV2 to TRBJ1-1; D may be TRBD1 (5 bases). V was shortened by 5 bases and J by 3 bases, with 16 bases between the two germline ends. The CDR3 contains 15 residues. The V gene's germline CDR1 is SNHLY and CDR2 FYNNEI. DNA of the CDR3: TGTGCCAGCAGTCTGGGACTTCTGGCGGACACTGAAGCTTTCTTT. It encodes CASSLGLLADTEAFF.

The chain has TRBV7-8 and TRBJ2-2; 9 bases align to TRBD2. Per the germline V gene, CDR1 is SGHVS and CDR2 is FQNEAQ. This CDR3 comprises 18 residues. The V segment lost 5 bases and the J segment 1 base; nucleotides outside the gene matches: 11. CDR3 DNA sequence: TGTGCCAGCAGCCCACTACTCGGACTAGCGCGGAACACCGGGGAGCTGTTTTTT. This gives the protein CASSPLLGLARNTGELFF.

The chain uses TRBV7-2 and TRBJ2-7; TRBD2 aligns across 8 bases. This CDR3 comprises 14 residues. Losses at the gene ends were 2 bases for V and 4 bases for J; bases not matched to a gene: 4. CDR1 SGHTA and CDR2 FQGNSA come from the germline V gene. The DNA for the CDR3 is TGTGCCAGCAGCTTAACCGGGAGGGATTACGAGCAGTACTTC. As protein: CASSLTGRDYEQYF.

This clone appeared a single time. V gene TRBV7-2 combines with J gene TRBJ1-5; TRBD1 is a possible D gene (5 bases). The CDR3 extends over 16 amino acids. Germline CDR1 SGHTA, CDR2 FQGNSA. Trimming pared 2 bases from V and 5 bases from J, leaving 16 bases between. In DNA, the CDR3 is TGTGCCAGCAGCTTACCGCGGGGGGGGGTGGATCAGCCCCAGCATTTT. It codes for CASSLPRGGVDQPQHF.

The CDR3 loop is CSVDGGGTGELFF. CDR3 DNA: TGCAGCGTTGACGGTGGGGGGACCGGGGAGCTGTTTTTT. V usage is TRBV29-1 and J usage is TRBJ2-2; TRBD2 might be the D (6 bases). The CDR3 runs 13 residues. Germline lookup yields CDR1 SQVTM and CDR2 ANQGSEA. Trimming removed 3 bases from V and 5 bases from J, with 10 bases in between.

The chain couples TRBV5-1 to TRBJ1-1; tentative D call: TRBD1 (6 bases). CDR3 length: 16 residues. Germline lookup yields CDR1 SGHRS and CDR2 YFSETQ. V lost 3 bases and J 4 bases, leaving 19 bases between the germline ends. The CDR3 is CASSSGSSGVGTEAFF. The DNA for the CDR3 is TGCGCCAGCAGCTCGGGCTCATCAGGGGTGGGCACTGAAGCTTTCTTT. The whole variable domain, filled in from reference TRBV5-1 and TRBJ1-1, reads KAGVTQTPRYLIKTRGQQVTLSCSPISGHRSVSWYQQTPGQGLQFLFEYFSETQRNKGNFPGRFSGRQFSNSRSEMNVSTLELGDSALYLCASSSGSSGVGTEAFFGQGTRLTVV.

J is TRBJ2-5 and V is TRBV29-1; 8 nucleotides match TRBD1. The DNA end is more similar to TRBJ2-7, so the J call may be wrong. The CDR3 spans 16 residues. Germline lookup yields CDR1 SQVTM and CDR2 ANQGSEA. The CDR3 nucleotides are TGCAGCGTTGCCCTCTTAAGGCAGGGGGCTTTGTACGAGCAGTACTTC. The encoded protein is CSVALLRQGALYEQYF.